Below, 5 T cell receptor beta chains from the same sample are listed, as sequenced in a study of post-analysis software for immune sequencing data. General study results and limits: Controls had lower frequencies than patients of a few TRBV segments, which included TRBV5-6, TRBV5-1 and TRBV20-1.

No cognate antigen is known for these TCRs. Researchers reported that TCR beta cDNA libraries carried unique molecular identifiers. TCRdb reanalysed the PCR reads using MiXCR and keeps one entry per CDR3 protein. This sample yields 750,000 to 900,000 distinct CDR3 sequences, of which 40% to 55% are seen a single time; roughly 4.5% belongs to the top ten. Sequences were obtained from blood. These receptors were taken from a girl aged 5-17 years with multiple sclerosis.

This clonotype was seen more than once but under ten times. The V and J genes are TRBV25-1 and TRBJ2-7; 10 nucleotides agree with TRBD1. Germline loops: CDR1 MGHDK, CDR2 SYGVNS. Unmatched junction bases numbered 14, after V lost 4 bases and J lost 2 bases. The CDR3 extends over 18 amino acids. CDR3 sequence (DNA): TGTGCCAGCAGTGCGAGAGGACAGGGGGTGATTGGGACCTACGAGCAGTACTTC. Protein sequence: CASSARGQGVIGTYEQYF.

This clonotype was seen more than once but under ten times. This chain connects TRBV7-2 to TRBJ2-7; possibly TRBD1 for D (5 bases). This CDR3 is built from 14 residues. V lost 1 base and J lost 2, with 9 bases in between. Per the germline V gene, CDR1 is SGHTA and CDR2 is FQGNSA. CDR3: CASSLDRQTYEQYF. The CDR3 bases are TGTGCCAGCAGCTTAGACAGACAGACCTACGAGCAGTACTTC. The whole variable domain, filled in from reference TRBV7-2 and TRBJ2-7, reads GAGVSQSPSNKVTEKGKDVELRCDPISGHTALYWYRQSLGQGLEFLIYFQGNSAPDKSGLPSDRFSAERTGGSVSTLTIQRTQQEDSAVYLCASSLDRQTYEQYFGPGTRLTVT.

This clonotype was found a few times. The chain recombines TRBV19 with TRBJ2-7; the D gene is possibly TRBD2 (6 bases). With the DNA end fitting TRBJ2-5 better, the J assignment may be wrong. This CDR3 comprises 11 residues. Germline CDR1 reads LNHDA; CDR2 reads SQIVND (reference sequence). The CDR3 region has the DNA TGTGCCAGTCGGGCGGGGGAGACCCAGTACTTC. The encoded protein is CASRAGETQYF.

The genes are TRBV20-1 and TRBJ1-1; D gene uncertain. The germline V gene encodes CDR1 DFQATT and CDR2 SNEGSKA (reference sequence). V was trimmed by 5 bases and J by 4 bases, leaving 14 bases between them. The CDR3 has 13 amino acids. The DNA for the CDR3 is TGCAGTGCTCCGCTCACACCTCCCACTGAAGCTTTCTTT. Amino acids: CSAPLTPPTEAFF.

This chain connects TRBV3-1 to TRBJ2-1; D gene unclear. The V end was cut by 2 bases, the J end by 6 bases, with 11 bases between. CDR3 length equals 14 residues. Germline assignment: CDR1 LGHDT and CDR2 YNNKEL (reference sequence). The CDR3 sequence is CASSQSPTPNEQFF. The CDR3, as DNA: TGTGCCAGCAGCCAATCGCCAACACCCAATGAGCAGTTCTTC.